The source of this T cell receptor beta chain is a study of CD8 T cells in ankylosing spondylitis. Study-wide results and caveats: Apparently characteristic of ankylosing spondylitis blood was a TCR beta motif (about eight highly homologous variants).

Preparation of TCR beta libraries was done by quantitative 5'-RACE with molecular barcodes. TCRdb re-called the 5' RACE reads with MiXCR, one entry per CDR3 protein. Counted here are about 540,000 distinct CDR3 sequences, about 13% occurring once; the ten biggest clones make up nearly 7%. This clonotype appeared a few times. Its antigen remains unidentified. The J segment lost 0 bases and the V segment lost 0 bases, leaving 10 bases of the junction unmatched. Germline CDR1 is LGHDT and CDR2 is YNNKEL (reference sequence). The CDR3 consists of 19 residues. The sequence was collected from a male donor with ankylosing spondylitis. Specimen: blood, either unsorted or a sorted T cell fraction (not recorded which). The V call is TRBV3-1, the J call TRBJ2-4; the match to TRBD2 covers 8 bases. CDR3 DNA: TGTGCCAGCAGCCAAGAACTCCTGGCTAGCGGGCTAGCCAAAAACATTCAGTACTTC. Translation: CASSQELLASGLAKNIQYF.